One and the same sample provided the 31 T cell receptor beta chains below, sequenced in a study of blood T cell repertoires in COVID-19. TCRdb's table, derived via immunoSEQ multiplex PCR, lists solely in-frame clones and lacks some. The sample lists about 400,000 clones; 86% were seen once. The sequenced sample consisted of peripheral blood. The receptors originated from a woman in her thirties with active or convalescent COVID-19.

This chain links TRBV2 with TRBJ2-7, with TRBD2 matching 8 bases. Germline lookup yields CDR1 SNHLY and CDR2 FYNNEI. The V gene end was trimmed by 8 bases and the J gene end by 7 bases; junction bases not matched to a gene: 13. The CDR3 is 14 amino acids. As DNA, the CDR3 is TGTGCCAGCGAAACGGGGGGGAGATTGGGTGAGCAGTACTTC. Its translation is CASETGGRLGEQYF.

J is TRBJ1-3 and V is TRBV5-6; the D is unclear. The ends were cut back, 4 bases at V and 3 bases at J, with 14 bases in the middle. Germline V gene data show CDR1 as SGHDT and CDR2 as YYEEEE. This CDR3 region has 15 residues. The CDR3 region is CASSSGLVDGNTIYF. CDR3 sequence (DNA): TGTGCCAGCAGCAGCGGACTGGTAGATGGAAACACCATATATTTT.

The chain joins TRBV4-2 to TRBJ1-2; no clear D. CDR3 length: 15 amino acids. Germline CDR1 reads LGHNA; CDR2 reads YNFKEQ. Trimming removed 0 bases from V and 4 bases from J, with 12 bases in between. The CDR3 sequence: CASSQDWQNLYGYTF. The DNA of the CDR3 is TGTGCCAGCAGCCAAGATTGGCAGAACCTCTATGGCTACACCTTC.

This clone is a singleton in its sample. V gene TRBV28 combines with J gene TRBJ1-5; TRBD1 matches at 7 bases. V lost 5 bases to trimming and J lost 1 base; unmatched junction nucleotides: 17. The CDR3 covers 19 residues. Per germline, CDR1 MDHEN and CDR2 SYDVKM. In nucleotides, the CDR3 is TGTGCCAGCAGTCCCCCGACCGCGACAGGGTCCGGAAGCAATCAGCCCCAGCATTTT. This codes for CASSPPTATGSGSNQPQHF.

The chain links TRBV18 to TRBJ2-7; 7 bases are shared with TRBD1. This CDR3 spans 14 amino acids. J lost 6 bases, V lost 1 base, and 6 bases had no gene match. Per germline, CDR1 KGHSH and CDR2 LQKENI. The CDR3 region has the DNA TGTGCCAGCTCACCACAGGGGGCGGGCCGCGAGCAGTACTTC. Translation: CASSPQGAGREQYF.

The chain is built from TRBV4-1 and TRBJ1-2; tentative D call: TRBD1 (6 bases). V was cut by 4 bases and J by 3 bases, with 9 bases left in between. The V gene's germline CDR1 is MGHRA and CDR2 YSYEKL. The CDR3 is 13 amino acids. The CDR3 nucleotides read TGCGCCAGCAGCCCACAGGGAGACTATGGCTACACCTTC. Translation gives CASSPQGDYGYTF.

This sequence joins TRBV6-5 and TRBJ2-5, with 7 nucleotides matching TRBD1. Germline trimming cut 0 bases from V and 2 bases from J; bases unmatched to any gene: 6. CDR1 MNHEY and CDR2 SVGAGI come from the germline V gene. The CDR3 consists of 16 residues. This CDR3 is CASSYSRARGQETQYF. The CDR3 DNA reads TGTGCCAGCAGTTACTCGAGAGCCAGGGGGCAAGAGACCCAGTACTTC.

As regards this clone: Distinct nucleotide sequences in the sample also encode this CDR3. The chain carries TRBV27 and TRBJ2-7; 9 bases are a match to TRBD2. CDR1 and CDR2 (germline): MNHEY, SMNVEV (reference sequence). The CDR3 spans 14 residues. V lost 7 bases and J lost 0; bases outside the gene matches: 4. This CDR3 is CASKTSGSSYEQYF. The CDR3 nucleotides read TGTGCCAGCAAGACTAGCGGCAGCTCCTACGAGCAGTACTTC.

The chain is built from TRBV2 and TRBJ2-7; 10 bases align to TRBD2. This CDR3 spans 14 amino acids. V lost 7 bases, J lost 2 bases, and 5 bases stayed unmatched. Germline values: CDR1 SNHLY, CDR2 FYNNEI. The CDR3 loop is CASNSGRFPYEQYF. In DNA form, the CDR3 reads TGTGCCAGCAATAGCGGGAGGTTCCCCTACGAGCAGTACTTC.

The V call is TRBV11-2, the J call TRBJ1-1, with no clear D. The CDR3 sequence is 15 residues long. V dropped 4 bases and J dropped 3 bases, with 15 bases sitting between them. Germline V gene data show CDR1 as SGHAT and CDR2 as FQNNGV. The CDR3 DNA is TGTGCCAGCAGCTGGAGGGTTGCGGCTTACACTGAAGCTTTCTTT. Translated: CASSWRVAAYTEAFF.

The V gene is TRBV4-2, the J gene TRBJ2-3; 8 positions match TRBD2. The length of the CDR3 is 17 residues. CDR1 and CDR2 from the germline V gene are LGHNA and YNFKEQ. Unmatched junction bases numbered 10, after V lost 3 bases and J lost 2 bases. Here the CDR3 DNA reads TGTGCCAGCAGCCATCAGAGCCGGGGGGGGGACACAGATACGCAGTATTTT. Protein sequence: CASSHQSRGGDTDTQYF.

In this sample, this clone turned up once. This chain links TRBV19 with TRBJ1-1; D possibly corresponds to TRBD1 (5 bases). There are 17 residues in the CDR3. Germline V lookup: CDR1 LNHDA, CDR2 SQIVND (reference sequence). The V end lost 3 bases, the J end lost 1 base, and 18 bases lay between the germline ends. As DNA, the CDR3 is TGTGCCAGTAGTATGGGGTTTACAGGACCTGGGAACACTGAAGCTTTCTTT. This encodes CASSMGFTGPGNTEAFF.

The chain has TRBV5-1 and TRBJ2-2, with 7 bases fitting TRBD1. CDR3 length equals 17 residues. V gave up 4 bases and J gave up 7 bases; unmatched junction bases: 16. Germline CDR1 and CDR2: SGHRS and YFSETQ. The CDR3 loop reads CASSLGPEQGSGGELFF. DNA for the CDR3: TGCGCCAGCAGCCTGGGGCCCGAACAGGGGTCCGGCGGGGAGCTGTTTTTT.

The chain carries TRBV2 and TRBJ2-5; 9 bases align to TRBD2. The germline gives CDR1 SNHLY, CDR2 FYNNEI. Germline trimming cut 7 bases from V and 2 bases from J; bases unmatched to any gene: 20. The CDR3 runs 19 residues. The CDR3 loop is CASNPSPLTASGTQETQYF. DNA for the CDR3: TGTGCCAGCAACCCCTCCCCCCTAACGGCTAGCGGGACGCAAGAGACCCAGTACTTC.

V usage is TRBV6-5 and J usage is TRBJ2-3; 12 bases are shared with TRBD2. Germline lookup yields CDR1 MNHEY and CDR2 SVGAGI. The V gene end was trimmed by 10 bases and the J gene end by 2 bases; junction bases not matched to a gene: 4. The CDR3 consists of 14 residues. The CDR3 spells CATRTSGITDTQYF. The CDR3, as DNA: TGTGCCACCAGGACTAGCGGGATCACAGATACGCAGTATTTT.

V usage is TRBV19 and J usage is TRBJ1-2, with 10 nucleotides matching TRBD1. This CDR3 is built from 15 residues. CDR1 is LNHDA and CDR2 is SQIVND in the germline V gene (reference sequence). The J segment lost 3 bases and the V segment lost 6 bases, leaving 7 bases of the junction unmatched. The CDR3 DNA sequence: TGTGCCAGTAGCCCAGCGGGGACAGGGGACTATGGCTACACCTTC. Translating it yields CASSPAGTGDYGYTF.

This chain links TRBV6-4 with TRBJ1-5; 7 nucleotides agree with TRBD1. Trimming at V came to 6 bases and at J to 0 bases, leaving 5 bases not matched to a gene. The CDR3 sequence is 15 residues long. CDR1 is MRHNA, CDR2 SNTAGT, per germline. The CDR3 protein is CASSNQGGSNQPQHF. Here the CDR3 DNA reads TGTGCCAGCAGCAACCAGGGGGGTAGCAATCAGCCCCAGCATTTT.

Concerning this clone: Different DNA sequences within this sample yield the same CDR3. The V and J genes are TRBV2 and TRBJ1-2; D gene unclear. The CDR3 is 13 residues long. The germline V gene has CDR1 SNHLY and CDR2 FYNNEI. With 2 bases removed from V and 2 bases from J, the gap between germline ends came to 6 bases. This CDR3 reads CASSEPGNYGYTF. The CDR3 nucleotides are TGTGCCAGCAGTGAACCCGGGAACTATGGCTACACCTTC.

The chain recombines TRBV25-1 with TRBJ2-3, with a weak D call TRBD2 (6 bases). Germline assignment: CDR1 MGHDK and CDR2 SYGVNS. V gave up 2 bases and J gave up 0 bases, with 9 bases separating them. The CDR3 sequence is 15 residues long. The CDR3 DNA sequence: TGTGCCAGCAGTGAAGGAGGGGCTAGCACAGATACGCAGTATTTT. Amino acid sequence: CASSEGGASTDTQYF.

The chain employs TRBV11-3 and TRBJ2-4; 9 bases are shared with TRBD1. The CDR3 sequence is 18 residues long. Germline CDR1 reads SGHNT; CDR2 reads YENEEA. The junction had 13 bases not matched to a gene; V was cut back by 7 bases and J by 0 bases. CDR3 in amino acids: CASTSLDRGPQAKNIQYF. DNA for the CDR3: TGTGCCAGCACATCTCTGGACAGGGGTCCTCAAGCCAAAAACATTCAGTACTTC.

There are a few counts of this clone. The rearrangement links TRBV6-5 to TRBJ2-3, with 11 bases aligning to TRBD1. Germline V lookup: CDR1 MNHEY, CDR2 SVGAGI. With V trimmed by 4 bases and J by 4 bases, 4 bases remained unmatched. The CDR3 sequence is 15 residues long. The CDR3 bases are TGTGCCAGCAGTTCAGGGACAGGGGGGTCAGATACGCAGTATTTT. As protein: CASSSGTGGSDTQYF.

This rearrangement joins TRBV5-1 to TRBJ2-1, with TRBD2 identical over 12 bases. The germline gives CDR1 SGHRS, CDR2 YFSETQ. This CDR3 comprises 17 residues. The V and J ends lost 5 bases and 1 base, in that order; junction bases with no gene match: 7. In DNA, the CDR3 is TGCGCCAGCAGATCGGGACTAGCGGGTGGGTCCTACAATGAGCAGTTCTTC. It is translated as CASRSGLAGGSYNEQFF.

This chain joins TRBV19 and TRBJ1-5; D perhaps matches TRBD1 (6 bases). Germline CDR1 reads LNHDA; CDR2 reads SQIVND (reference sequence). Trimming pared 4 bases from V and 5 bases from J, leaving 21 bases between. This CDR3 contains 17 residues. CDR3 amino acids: CASSRDRDIPADQPQHF. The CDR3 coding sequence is TGTGCCAGTAGTAGGGACCGGGACATACCCGCGGATCAGCCCCAGCATTTT.

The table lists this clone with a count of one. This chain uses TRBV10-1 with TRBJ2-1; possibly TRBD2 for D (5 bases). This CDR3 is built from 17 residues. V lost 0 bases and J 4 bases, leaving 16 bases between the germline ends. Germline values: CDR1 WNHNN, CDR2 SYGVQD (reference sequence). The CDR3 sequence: CASSESEPAEIYNEQFF. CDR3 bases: TGCGCCAGCAGTGAGTCCGAGCCAGCGGAAATATACAATGAGCAGTTCTTC.

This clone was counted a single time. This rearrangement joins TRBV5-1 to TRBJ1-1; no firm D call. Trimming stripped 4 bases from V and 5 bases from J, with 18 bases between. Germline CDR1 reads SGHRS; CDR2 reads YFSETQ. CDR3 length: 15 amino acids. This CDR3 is CASSPGVGRDTEAFF. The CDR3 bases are TGCGCCAGCAGCCCAGGTGTGGGGAGGGATACTGAAGCTTTCTTT.

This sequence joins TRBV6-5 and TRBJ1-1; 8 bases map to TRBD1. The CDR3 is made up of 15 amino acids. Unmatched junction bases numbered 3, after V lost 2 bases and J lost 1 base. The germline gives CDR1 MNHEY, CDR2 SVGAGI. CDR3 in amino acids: CASSYLGTGNTEAFF. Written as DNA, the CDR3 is TGTGCCAGCAGTTACCTAGGGACAGGGAACACTGAAGCTTTCTTT.

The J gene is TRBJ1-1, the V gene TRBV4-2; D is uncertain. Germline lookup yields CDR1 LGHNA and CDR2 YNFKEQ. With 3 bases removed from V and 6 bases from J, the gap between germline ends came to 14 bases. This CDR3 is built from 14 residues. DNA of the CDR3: TGTGCCAGCAGCCAGAACGAGGGTTACCCTGAAGCTTTCTTT. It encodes CASSQNEGYPEAFF.

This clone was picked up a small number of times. The CDR3 region is CATRTGGGEIGELFF. The CDR3 DNA follows: TGTGCCACCAGGACTGGAGGGGGGGAAATCGGGGAGCTGTTTTTT. The chain has TRBV15 and TRBJ2-2; weak D call: TRBD2 (7 bases). V dropped 6 bases and J dropped 7 bases, with 18 bases sitting between them. The CDR3 has 15 amino acids. Looked up from germline, CDR1 is LNHNV and CDR2 is YYDKDF (reference sequence). Full variable domain (rest looked up from reference TRBV15 and TRBJ2-2): DAMVIQNPRYQVTQFGKPVTLSCSQTLNHNVMYWYQQKSSQAPKLLFHYYDKDFNNEADTPDNFQSRRPNTSFCFLDIRSPGLGDTAMYLCATRTGGGEIGELFFGEGSRLTVL.

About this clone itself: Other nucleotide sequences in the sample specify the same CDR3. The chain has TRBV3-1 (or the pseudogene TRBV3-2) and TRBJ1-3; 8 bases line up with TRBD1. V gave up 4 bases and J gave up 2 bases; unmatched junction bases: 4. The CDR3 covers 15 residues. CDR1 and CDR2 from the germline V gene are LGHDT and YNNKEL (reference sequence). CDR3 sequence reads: CASSPDRGPGNTIYF. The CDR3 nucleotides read TGTGCCAGCAGCCCCGACAGGGGACCTGGAAACACCATATATTTT.

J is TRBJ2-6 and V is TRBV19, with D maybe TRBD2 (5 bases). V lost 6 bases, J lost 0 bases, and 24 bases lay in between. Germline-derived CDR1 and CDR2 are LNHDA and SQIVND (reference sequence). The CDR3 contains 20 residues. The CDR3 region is CASSRQTGTSVLSGANVLTF. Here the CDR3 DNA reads TGTGCCAGTAGCCGGCAGACTGGTACTAGTGTACTCTCTGGGGCCAACGTCCTGACTTTC.

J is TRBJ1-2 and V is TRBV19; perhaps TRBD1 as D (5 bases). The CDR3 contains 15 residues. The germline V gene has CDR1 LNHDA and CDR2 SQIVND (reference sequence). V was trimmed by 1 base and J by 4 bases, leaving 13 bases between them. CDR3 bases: TGTGCCAGTAGTATAGGCCCAGGGTCCAGCTATGGCTACACCTTC. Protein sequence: CASSIGPGSSYGYTF.